What follows are 22 T cell receptor beta chains derived from one specimen sequenced in a study of T-cell reconstitution after alpha-beta-depleted transplantation in children. Unique molecular identifiers featured in how the TCRbeta library was prepared. One entry per CDR3 protein, called by TCRdb with MiXCR from the PCR reads. The sample gives hundreds of thousands of distinct CDR3 sequences, about an eighth of which show up once; 0.79% is in the top ten. Sequenced here: PBMCs, sampled before TCRalphabeta/CD19-depleted stem cell transplant. The receptors stem from a girl aged 2 to 9 with congenital amegakaryocytic thrombocytopenia, due to receive a stem cell transplant.

J is TRBJ1-1 and V is TRBV7-9; no definite D call. This CDR3 has 15 amino acids. Germline CDR1 is SEHNR and CDR2 is FQNEAQ (reference sequence). With 5 bases removed from V and 1 base from J, the gap between germline ends came to 14 bases. The DNA for the CDR3 is TGTGCCAGCAGCCGAGGCGACTCAACGAACACTGAAGCTTTCTTT. It is translated as CASSRGDSTNTEAFF.

CDR3 residues: CASSFLGGSFDEQFF. CDR3 nucleotides: TGTGCCAGCAGTTTCCTAGGCGGGAGTTTTGATGAGCAGTTCTTC. The genes are TRBV27 and TRBJ2-1; 7 bases are a match to TRBD2. The CDR3 has 15 residues. With 3 bases clipped from V and 8 bases from J, the junction kept 10 bases outside the gene matches. Looked up from germline, CDR1 is MNHEY and CDR2 is SMNVEV (reference sequence).

This clonotype was seen a handful of times. V gene TRBV5-1 combines with J gene TRBJ2-7; 8 bases line up with TRBD2. The V gene end was trimmed by 0 bases and the J gene end by 2 bases; junction bases not matched to a gene: 19. Looked up from germline, CDR1 is SGHRS and CDR2 is YFSETQ. The CDR3 totals 20 residues. The CDR3 sequence: CASSLGGPSGLRKGTYEQYF. The CDR3 DNA follows: TGCGCCAGCAGCTTGGGTGGCCCTAGCGGGTTAAGAAAAGGAACCTACGAGCAGTACTTC. The full variable domain, its missing parts supplied by reference TRBV5-1 and TRBJ2-7, is KAGVTQTPRYLIKTRGQQVTLSCSPISGHRSVSWYQQTPGQGLQFLFEYFSETQRNKGNFPGRFSGRQFSNSRSEMNVSTLELGDSALYLCASSLGGPSGLRKGTYEQYFGPGTRLTVT.

Many counts were recorded for this clonotype. The CDR3 bases are TGCAGTGCTACCTCGGGACTCCTCACAGATACGCAGTATTTT. It specifies CSATSGLLTDTQYF. The genes are TRBV20-1 and TRBJ2-3; TRBD2 might be the D (6 bases). CDR3 size: 14 residues. The V end lost 4 bases, the J end lost 2 bases, and 13 bases lay between the germline ends. Germline loops: CDR1 DFQATT, CDR2 SNEGSKA (reference sequence).

Ten or more counts support this clonotype. This chain connects TRBV6-4 to TRBJ2-3, with TRBD2 matching over 13 bases. V shed 8 bases and J 8 bases; nucleotides not matched to a gene: 4. Germline V lookup: CDR1 MRHNA, CDR2 SNTAGT. This CDR3 contains 13 residues. CDR3 bases: TGTGCCAGCCGTCGGACTAGCGGGAGTACGCAGTATTTT. The encoded protein is CASRRTSGSTQYF.

A word on this clonotype: A much more abundant neighbour one base away suggests this may be a read error. The V and J genes are TRBV20-1 and TRBJ2-1; 9 bases are shared with TRBD2. The CDR3 has 13 residues. CDR1 DFQATT and CDR2 SNEGSKA come from the germline V gene (reference sequence). CDR3 sequence reads: CSFEPSGNGEQLF. The CDR3 DNA reads as TGCAGTTTCGAACCTAGCGGGAACGGGGAGCAGCTCTTC.

The chain employs TRBV11-2 and TRBJ2-7; D might be TRBD1 (6 bases). This CDR3 comprises 16 residues. Germline loops: CDR1 SGHAT, CDR2 FQNNGV. V lost 1 base and J 2 bases, leaving 15 bases between the germline ends. The CDR3 nucleotides read TGTGCCAGCAGCTTAGGAGCGGACAGCAGCACCTACGAGCAGTACTTC. Protein: CASSLGADSSTYEQYF.

The chain couples TRBV5-6 to TRBJ2-1; 8 bases map to TRBD2. Germline V gene sequence: CDR1 SGHDT, CDR2 YYEEEE. Trimming at V came to 4 bases and at J to 1 base, leaving 10 bases not matched to a gene. This CDR3 is built from 17 residues. CDR3: CASSTPGLGFSYNEQFF. The DNA of the CDR3 is TGTGCCAGCAGCACGCCGGGACTAGGGTTTTCCTACAATGAGCAGTTCTTC.

This clonotype was observed at least ten times. The chain uses TRBV12-3 or TRBV12-4 and TRBJ2-7; D unclear. This CDR3 is 14 amino acids long. The ends were cut back, 4 bases at V and 6 bases at J, with 16 bases in the middle. CDR3 DNA sequence: TGTGCCAGCAGTTCGACTTATCCTCCCGTCGAGCAGTACTTC. It yields the protein CASSSTYPPVEQYF.

The chain links TRBV7-8 to TRBJ2-1; the match to TRBD2 covers 9 bases. The V gene's germline CDR1 is SGHVS and CDR2 FQNEAQ. This CDR3 spans 17 amino acids. Trimming cost V 3 bases and J 1 base; bases outside gene matches: 7. For the CDR3, the DNA is TGTGCCAGCAGCTTCCGGACTAGCGCGAGTTCCTACAATGAGCAGTTCTTC. Translating gives CASSFRTSASSYNEQFF.

This clonotype was seen repeatedly, ten times or more. This chain joins TRBV27 and TRBJ2-3; 7 positions match TRBD2. Germline values: CDR1 MNHEY, CDR2 SMNVEV (reference sequence). With V trimmed by 5 bases and J by 5 bases, 13 bases remained unmatched. The CDR3 has 16 amino acids. The CDR3 sequence is CASSRPSGDSRDTQYF. Written as DNA, the CDR3 is TGTGCCAGCAGTAGGCCTAGCGGAGACTCAAGAGATACGCAGTATTTT.

The chain has TRBV6-5 and TRBJ2-5; D uncertain. This CDR3 contains 14 residues. The V gene lost 2 bases and the J gene lost 4 bases, with 11 bases spanning the gap. Germline V CDR1 and CDR2: MNHEY, SVGAGI. In DNA form, the CDR3 reads TGTGCCAGCAGTTACGGATTTAGAGTAGAGACCCAGTACTTC. This encodes CASSYGFRVETQYF.

This clonotype was picked up many times. The genes are TRBV28 and TRBJ2-7; D is perhaps TRBD1 (5 bases). Germline-derived CDR1 and CDR2 are MDHEN and SYDVKM. Trimming removed 10 bases from V and 3 bases from J, with 19 bases in between. The CDR3 consists of 14 residues. This CDR3 is CATSKGVDNYEQYF. In DNA, the CDR3 is TGTGCCACATCAAAAGGGGTAGATAACTACGAGCAGTACTTC.

This clonotype came up a few times. V and J are TRBV12-3 or TRBV12-4 and TRBJ2-1; TRBD2 aligns across 13 bases. Germline trimming cut 5 bases from V and 8 bases from J; bases unmatched to any gene: 9. The CDR3 loop spans 16 amino acids. The CDR3 coding sequence is TGTGCCAGCAGTCCCAAAACTAGCGGGAGGGCTCATGAGCAGTTCTTC. The encoded protein is CASSPKTSGRAHEQFF.

The table lists this clonotype with many counts. CDR3 protein: CASSLGLSYTGELFF. The CDR3 DNA follows: TGCGCCAGCAGCTTGGGTCTATCCTACACCGGGGAGCTGTTTTTT. The V gene is TRBV5-1, the J gene TRBJ2-2; D unclear. CDR3 length equals 15 residues. Trimming removed 0 bases at V and 3 bases at J, with 9 bases between. The V gene's germline CDR1 is SGHRS and CDR2 YFSETQ.

Remarks on this clonotype: At one end the junction does not follow the germline gene, possibly because of a read error. The rearrangement joins TRBV5-1 to TRBJ2-7; TRBD1 matches at 8 bases. The germline V gene encodes CDR1 SGHRS and CDR2 YFSETQ. This CDR3 is built from 14 residues. CDR3 residues: CASSSGTGSYEQHF. The CDR3 bases are TGCGCCAGCAGCTCCGGGACAGGTTCTTACGAGCAGCACTTC.

This clonotype came up a few times. This chain connects TRBV15 to TRBJ2-5; no firm D call. The CDR3 runs to 14 residues. CDR1 is LNHNV, CDR2 YYDKDF, per germline (reference sequence). V was pared by 0 bases and J by 4 bases, with 9 bases between. CDR3 in amino acids: CATSRDILLETQYF. In DNA, the CDR3 is TGTGCCACCAGCAGAGACATCTTATTAGAGACCCAGTACTTC.

In its sample, this clonotype was seen a few times. This sequence joins TRBV7-8 and TRBJ1-1, with a possible D match to TRBD1 (5 bases). Germline assignment: CDR1 SGHVS and CDR2 FQNEAQ. V lost 7 bases and J 2 bases, leaving 14 bases between the germline ends. The CDR3 totals 14 residues. DNA for the CDR3: TGTGCCAGCAACCCCGCGCAGGGCAACACTGAAGCTTTCTTT. Translation gives CASNPAQGNTEAFF.

This clonotype was detected many times. This chain links TRBV5-6 with TRBJ2-7; a possible D gene is TRBD1 (6 bases). Germline V lookup: CDR1 SGHDT, CDR2 YYEEEE. The V end lost 1 base, the J end lost 1 base, and 9 bases lay between the germline ends. The CDR3 length is 14 residues. CDR3: CASSLTGQSYEQYF. CDR3 coding DNA: TGTGCCAGCAGCTTGACCGGACAGTCCTACGAGCAGTACTTC.

Only a few counts were recorded for this clonotype. In DNA form, the CDR3 reads TGCGCCAGCAGCTTCCAGCCGATGAACACCGGGGAGCTGTTTTTT. Residues: CASSFQPMNTGELFF. This chain links TRBV5-1 with TRBJ2-2; D not certain. Germline CDR1 SGHRS, CDR2 YFSETQ. V was pared by 2 bases and J by 1 base, with 9 bases between. The length of the CDR3 is 15 residues.

This clonotype was recorded many times. This chain joins TRBV6-5 and TRBJ2-2; D is ambiguous. Germline V gene lookup returns CDR1 MNHEY and CDR2 SVGAGI. The CDR3 is 15 residues long. Trimming cost V 2 bases and J 1 base, with 8 bases left between them. The CDR3 nucleotides read TGTGCCAGCAGTTACAGACTCCAGAACACCGGGGAGCTGTTTTTT. Its translation: CASSYRLQNTGELFF.

This clonotype was counted between two and nine times. J is TRBJ2-1 and V is TRBV30; D uncertain. V lost 0 bases and J lost 2, with 17 bases in between. The CDR3 sequence is 17 residues long. Germline V gives CDR1 GTSNPN, CDR2 SVGIG (reference sequence). CDR3 loop: CAWSVSPLVLPYNEQFF. DNA of the CDR3: TGTGCCTGGAGTGTCTCCCCTCTAGTTTTGCCCTACAATGAGCAGTTCTTC.